This T cell receptor beta chain was recorded in a study of graft-versus-host responses after intestinal transplantation. Study-wide points: GvH clones occurred in recipient marrow; some first appeared in ileum or blood. Early post-transplant declines in HvG were associated with peak levels of circulating GvH clones.

The repertoire was sequenced with immunoSEQ multiplex PCR; TCRdb's copy has only in-frame clones and lacks some. The data hold 40,000 or so clones, with 80% to 95% observed a single time. About this clone: As yet, its antigen is unknown.

J gave up 0 bases and V 4 bases, and 4 bases lay outside the gene matches. Germline lookup yields CDR1 SGHRS and CDR2 YFSETQ. The CDR3 is 15 residues long. The TCR originated in a human patient who received an intestinal transplant, so some T cells may come from the graft donor. The chain uses TRBV5-1 and TRBJ2-7; 10 bases match TRBD2. This specimen consisted of PBMCs, obtained 700 to 850 days after intestinal transplantation. CDR3 in DNA: TGCGCCAGCAGCCTCACTAGCGGGGACTCCTACGAGCAGTACTTC. Protein sequence: CASSLTSGDSYEQYF.